Shown below are 9 T cell receptor beta chains from a single sample sequenced in a study of cytomegalovirus exposure and HLA in healthy donors. PCR used 60 Vbeta primers and 13 Jbeta primers. TCRdb's copy holds only in-frame clones and misses some; the assay was immunoSEQ multiplex PCR. The table records approximately 140,000 clones, roughly 72% of them present only once. Source material: PBMCs. Receptors originate from a man aged 40-49 years in good health and CMV-seronegative.

The chain is built from TRBV6-5 and TRBJ2-3; 12 nucleotides line up with TRBD2. The V gene's germline CDR1 is MNHEY and CDR2 SVGAGI. Trimming removed 7 bases from V and 7 bases from J; junction bases left unmatched: 9. CDR3 size: 15 residues. CDR3 nucleotides: TGTGCCAGCACCCAGGGACTAGCGGGTCAAAATACGCAGTATTTT. This codes for CASTQGLAGQNTQYF.

V and J are TRBV27 and TRBJ2-5, with D possibly TRBD2 on 5 matching bases. Between the trimmed V and J ends, which lost 3 bases and 7 bases, there was a span of 15 bases. Germline values: CDR1 MNHEY, CDR2 SMNVEV (reference sequence). CDR3 length equals 14 residues. The CDR3 nucleotides read TGTGCCAGCAGTTTCGATCGGCGGGTGGGGACCCAGTACTTC. It yields the protein CASSFDRRVGTQYF.

The gene calls are TRBV19 and TRBJ1-2; TRBD1 matches at 12 bases. The length of the CDR3 is 15 residues. Per germline, CDR1 LNHDA and CDR2 SQIVND (reference sequence). V was clipped by 5 bases and J by 6 bases; unmatched bases: 7. CDR3 in DNA: TGTGCCAGTAGTCATCCGGGACAGGGGGCAAATGGCTACACCTTC. Translating gives CASSHPGQGANGYTF.

This clone was detected once. This rearrangement joins TRBV19 to TRBJ2-7, with 8 bases matching TRBD1. CDR1 and CDR2 from the germline V gene are LNHDA and SQIVND (reference sequence). The V gene end was trimmed by 3 bases and the J gene end by 3 bases; junction bases not matched to a gene: 13. The CDR3 runs to 17 residues. The CDR3, as DNA: TGTGCCAGTAGTATTGATACCCCTTCGACAGGGGTCTACGAGCAGTACTTC. As protein: CASSIDTPSTGVYEQYF.

CDR3 DNA: TGTGCCATCAGTGGACAAGGCGAGCAGTACTTC. As protein: CAISGQGEQYF. V gene TRBV10-3 combines with J gene TRBJ2-7; the D is unclear. V was pared by 4 bases and J by 6 bases, with 7 bases between. This CDR3 comprises 11 residues. The V gene's germline CDR1 is ENHRY and CDR2 SYGVKD.

The V gene is TRBV19, the J gene TRBJ1-1, with D maybe TRBD1 (6 bases). This CDR3 region has 12 residues. V gave up 6 bases and J gave up 5 bases, with 10 bases separating them. The V gene's germline CDR1 is LNHDA and CDR2 SQIVND (reference sequence). The CDR3 sequence: CASRQGGTEAFF. The CDR3 DNA sequence: TGTGCCAGTAGACAGGGAGGGACTGAAGCTTTCTTT.

This chain connects TRBV5-1 to TRBJ2-3; TRBD2 aligns across 10 bases. CDR3 size: 15 residues. Germline V gene sequence: CDR1 SGHRS, CDR2 YFSETQ. V dropped 3 bases and J dropped 3; count of bases not matched to a gene: 4. The CDR3, as DNA: TGCGCCAGCAGCTCCGGAGCGGGAGGGACAGATACGCAGTATTTT. Its translation: CASSSGAGGTDTQYF.

V usage is TRBV27 and J usage is TRBJ2-3; the D gene is possibly TRBD2 (6 bases). CDR3 length: 12 residues. Germline CDR1 MNHEY, CDR2 SMNVEV (reference sequence). V was cut by 0 bases and J by 8 bases, with 6 bases left in between. CDR3 amino acids: CASSLSGGTQYF. For the CDR3, the DNA is TGTGCCAGCAGTTTATCGGGAGGTACGCAGTATTTT.

The chain links TRBV13 to TRBJ1-4; 7 positions match TRBD1. Trimming removed 5 bases from V and 3 bases from J; junction bases left unmatched: 3. Germline-derived CDR1 and CDR2 are PRHDT and FYEKMQ (reference sequence). The length of the CDR3 is 14 residues. The CDR3 protein is CASSHRGSNEKLFF. The CDR3 nucleotides are TGTGCCAGCAGCCACAGGGGATCTAATGAAAAACTGTTTTTT.